This TCR beta chain was captured by sequencing in a study of cytomegalovirus exposure and HLA in healthy donors. Study-wide findings and caveats: In most subjects, TCR beta sequences reportedly gave accurate predictions of HLA-A and HLA-B alleles.

The PCR employed 60 Vbeta primers together with 13 Jbeta primers. Sequenced by immunoSEQ multiplex PCR; TCRdb stores in-frame clones only, minus some. The table has under 200,000 clones, approximately 81% seen once; the top ten hold about 0.77%. On this clone itself: The antigen is undetermined.

The CDR3 totals 13 residues. The V segment lost 3 bases and the J segment 9 bases; nucleotides outside the gene matches: 5. The germline V gene has CDR1 SGHTA and CDR2 FQGNSA. The clonotype originates from a woman aged 18-29 years in good health and CMV-seronegative. The chain links TRBV7-2 to TRBJ1-5, with 7 positions matching TRBD1. Sequencing input: PBMCs. The CDR3 DNA sequence: TGTGCCAGCAGCTTTACAGGGGTCACGCCCCAGCATTTT. Translation: CASSFTGVTPQHF.